Below, one TCR beta chain is given with its context. The record originates from a study of cytomegalovirus exposure and HLA in healthy donors. This PCR relied on a set of 60 Vbeta primers and 13 Jbeta primers. Some clones are missing from TCRdb's copy, which holds only in-frame ones; the method was immunoSEQ multiplex PCR. The sample holds around 150,000 clones, around 79% seen once. The sample consisted of PBMCs. This TCR was sampled from a woman between 35 and 50 years old in good health and CMV-seronegative.

DNA of the CDR3: TGTGCCAGCCGCCCGACAGAGCCCCTAAATCAGCCCCAGCATTTT. Translating gives CASRPTEPLNQPQHF. The rearrangement uses TRBV27 and TRBJ1-5; maybe TRBD1 (5 bases). V gave up 8 bases and J gave up 4 bases, with 18 bases separating them. CDR1 is MNHEY, CDR2 SMNVEV, per germline (reference sequence). This CDR3 has 15 residues.